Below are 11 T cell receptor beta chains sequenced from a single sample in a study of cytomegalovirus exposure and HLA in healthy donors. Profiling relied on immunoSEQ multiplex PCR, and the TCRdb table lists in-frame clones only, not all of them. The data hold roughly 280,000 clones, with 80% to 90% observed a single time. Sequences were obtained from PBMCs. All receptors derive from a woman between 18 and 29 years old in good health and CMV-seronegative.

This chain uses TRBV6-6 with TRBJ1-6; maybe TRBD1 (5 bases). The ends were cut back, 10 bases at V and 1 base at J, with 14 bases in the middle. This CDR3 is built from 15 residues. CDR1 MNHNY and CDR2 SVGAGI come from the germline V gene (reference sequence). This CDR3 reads CATLFGGSYNSPLHF. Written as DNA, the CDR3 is TGTGCCACCCTATTTGGGGGGTCCTATAATTCACCCCTCCACTTT.

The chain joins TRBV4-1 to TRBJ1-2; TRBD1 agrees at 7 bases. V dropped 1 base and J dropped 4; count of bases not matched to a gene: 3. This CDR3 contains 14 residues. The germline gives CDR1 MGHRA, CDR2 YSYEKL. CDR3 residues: CASSQATGAYGYTF. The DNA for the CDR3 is TGCGCCAGCAGCCAAGCCACAGGGGCCTATGGCTACACCTTC.

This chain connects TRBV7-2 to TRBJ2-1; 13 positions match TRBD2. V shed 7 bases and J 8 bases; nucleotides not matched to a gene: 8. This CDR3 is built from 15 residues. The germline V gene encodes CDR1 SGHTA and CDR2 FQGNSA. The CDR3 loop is CASKLAGGLRDEQFF. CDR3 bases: TGTGCCAGCAAACTAGCGGGGGGGCTAAGGGATGAGCAGTTCTTC.

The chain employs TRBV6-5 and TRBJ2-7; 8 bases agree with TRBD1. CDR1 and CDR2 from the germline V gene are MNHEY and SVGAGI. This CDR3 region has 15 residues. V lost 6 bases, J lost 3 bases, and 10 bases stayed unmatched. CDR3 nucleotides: TGTGCCAGCAGGGTGGACAGGGCAACAATCTACGAGCAGTACTTC. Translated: CASRVDRATIYEQYF.

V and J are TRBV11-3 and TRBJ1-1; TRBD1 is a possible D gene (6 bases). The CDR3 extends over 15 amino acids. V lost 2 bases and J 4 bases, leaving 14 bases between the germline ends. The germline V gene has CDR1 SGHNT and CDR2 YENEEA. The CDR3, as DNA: TGTGCCAGCAGCTTATTCACAGGGAGTAGCACTGAAGCTTTCTTT. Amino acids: CASSLFTGSSTEAFF.

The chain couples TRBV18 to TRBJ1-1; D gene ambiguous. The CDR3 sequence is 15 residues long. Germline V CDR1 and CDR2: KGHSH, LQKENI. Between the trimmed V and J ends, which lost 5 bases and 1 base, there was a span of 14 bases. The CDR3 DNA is TGTGCCAGCTCAGCCCCCGGAGGACCGAACACTGAAGCTTTCTTT. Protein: CASSAPGGPNTEAFF.

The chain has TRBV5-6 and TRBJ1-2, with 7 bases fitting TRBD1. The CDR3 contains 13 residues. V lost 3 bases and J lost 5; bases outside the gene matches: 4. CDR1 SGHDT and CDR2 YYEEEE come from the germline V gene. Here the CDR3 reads CASSSGGGYGYTF. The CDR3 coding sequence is TGTGCCAGCAGCTCAGGGGGAGGTTATGGCTACACCTTC.

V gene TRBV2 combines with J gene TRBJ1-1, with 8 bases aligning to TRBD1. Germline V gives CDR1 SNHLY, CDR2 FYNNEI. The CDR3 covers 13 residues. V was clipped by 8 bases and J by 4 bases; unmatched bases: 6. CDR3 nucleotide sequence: TGTGCCAGCGCGACAGGGGCCCTCACTGAAGCTTTCTTT. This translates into CASATGALTEAFF.

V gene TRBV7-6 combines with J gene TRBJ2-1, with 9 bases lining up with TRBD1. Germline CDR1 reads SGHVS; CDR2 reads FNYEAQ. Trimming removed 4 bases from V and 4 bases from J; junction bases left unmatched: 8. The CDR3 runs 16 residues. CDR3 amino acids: CASSYTRDREYNEQFF. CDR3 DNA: TGTGCCAGCAGCTACACCCGGGACAGGGAGTACAATGAGCAGTTCTTC.

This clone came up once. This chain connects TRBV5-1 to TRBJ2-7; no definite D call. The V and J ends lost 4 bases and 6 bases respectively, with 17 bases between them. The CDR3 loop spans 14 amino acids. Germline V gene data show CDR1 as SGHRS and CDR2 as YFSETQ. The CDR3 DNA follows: TGCGCCAGCAGCCTCGTGACACCTTGGTTCGAGCAGTACTTC. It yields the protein CASSLVTPWFEQYF.

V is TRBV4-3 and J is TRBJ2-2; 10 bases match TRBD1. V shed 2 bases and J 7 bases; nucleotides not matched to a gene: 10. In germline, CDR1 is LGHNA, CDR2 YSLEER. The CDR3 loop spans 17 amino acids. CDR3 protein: CASSQTADRGDNGELFF. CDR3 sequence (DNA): TGCGCCAGCAGCCAAACGGCGGACAGGGGGGATAACGGGGAGCTGTTTTTT.